One and the same sample provided the 24 T cell receptor gamma chains below, sequenced in a study of γδ T cells in repeated Plasmodium falciparum infection (dated by TCRdb to 2020 to 2022). Library construction relied on multiplex PCR. Sequencing instrument: Illumina MiSeq. TCRdb called clones afresh from the public reads with CATT; identical DNA rows were later merged. This sample comprises over 25,000 gamma-chain clones, 2.5% to 3.5% of them detected only once. Roughly a third of the sample rests with the top ten. Vgamma9/Vdelta2+ and Vdelta2-negative gammadelta T cell populations were flow-sorted from peripheral blood mononuclear cells for bulk TCR repertoire analysis. The sequenced material came from gamma-delta T cells from blood. The origin of the receptors is a pool of human donors (malaria-infected and uninfected, not separated).

This clone was seen more than once but under ten times. A read error is possible here, since a much larger clone lies one base away. For the CDR3, the DNA is TGTGCCACCTGGGACTTCTCGAATTATTATAAGAAACTCTTT. It encodes CATWDFSNYYKKLF. The genes are TRGV4 and TRGJ1 or TRGJ2. The J gene is absent in TCRdb and was assigned here via DNA matching to germline. The CDR3 is 14 amino acids. Looked up from germline, CDR1 is EGSTGY and CDR2 is YDSYTSSV. After removal of 4 bases from V and 0 bases from J, the junction contained 6 bases not matched to a gene.

This clone was counted only a few times. The protein that TCRdb holds for this DNA derives from a much larger clone and differs from the translated DNA at residue 11, which likely indicates a read error; the protein shown here is translated from the DNA. V usage is TRGV4 and J usage is TRGJ1 or TRGJ2. The CDR3 has 14 residues. Germline-derived CDR1 and CDR2 are EGSTGY and YDSYTSSV. CDR3 loop: CATWDGPFYYRKLF. CDR3 in DNA: TGTGCCACCTGGGATGGTCCATTTTATTATAGGAAACTCTTT.

This clone was observed many times. The amino acid sequence in TCRdb belongs to a much larger clone and departs from this DNA's translation at residue 8, likely a sequencing read error; the sequence shown is translated from the DNA. This chain joins TRGV8 and TRGJ1 or TRGJ2. After removal of 0 bases from V and 9 bases from J, the junction contained 5 bases not matched to a gene. CDR1 is VENAVY, CDR2 YDSYNSRV, per germline. The CDR3 sequence is 12 residues long. CDR3 coding DNA: TGTGCCACCTGGGATAGGCGGTGTAAGAAACTCTTT. It translates to CATWDRRCKKLF.

This clone has more than one count but fewer than ten. The protein held in TCRdb is that of a much larger clone and does not match this DNA's translation at residue 5, likely because of a read error; the protein shown is translated from the DNA. The same CDR3 also results from other DNA sequences found in this sample. The chain couples TRGV4 to TRGJ1 or TRGJ2. The J gene is absent in TCRdb and was assigned here via DNA matching to germline. The CDR3 extends over 10 amino acids. Germline V CDR1 and CDR2: EGSTGY, YDSYTSSV. Trimming cost V 4 bases and J 11 bases; bases outside gene matches: 5. DNA for the CDR3: TGTGCCACCTGGGAGTGTGAGAAACTCTTT. It specifies CATWECEKLF.

By share, this clone counts as medium-sized. The same CDR3 arises from other DNA sequences in this sample as well. The genes are TRGV5 and TRGJ1 or TRGJ2. Germline V gives CDR1 VINAFY, CDR2 YDVSNSKD. This CDR3 is built from 11 residues. Trimming took 0 bases from V and 10 from J; bases not matched to a gene: 3. CDR3 DNA: TGTGCCACCTGGGACAGGCTGAAGAAACTCTTT. This codes for CATWDRLKKLF.

On this clone: Only one base separates this from a far larger clonotype, so it likely reflects a read error. Other DNA sequences in the sample encode the same CDR3. The chain links TRGV9 to TRGJ1 or TRGJ2. In the absence of a J gene in TCRdb, the DNA was matched to germline to assign it here. The CDR3 runs to 14 residues. Germline lookup yields CDR1 GITISATS and CDR2 ISYDGTV (reference sequence). CDR3 nucleotides: TGTGCCCTGTGGGAGGTGTGGATTTGGTATAAGAAACTCTTT. It is translated as CALWEVWIWYKKLF.

This clone was observed a few times. TCRdb attributes to this sequence the protein of a much larger clone, which differs from the DNA translation at residue 4; a read error is likely, and the protein displayed is translated from the DNA. This chain connects TRGV9 to TRGJP. In the absence of a J gene in TCRdb, the DNA was matched to germline to assign it here. This CDR3 region has 17 residues. Germline V gene sequence: CDR1 GITISATS, CDR2 ISYDGTV (reference sequence). CDR3 sequence (DNA): TGTGCCTTGCGGGACGCAAGAGAAGAGTTGGGCAAAAAAATCAAGGTATTT. It translates to CALRDAREELGKKIKVF.

There are many counts of this clone. TCRdb pairs this DNA with a much larger clone's protein that differs at residue 9, likely a read error; the protein shown was translated from the DNA. The J gene is TRGJ1 or TRGJ2, the V gene TRGV9. CDR1 and CDR2 (germline): GITISATS, ISYDGTV (reference sequence). The CDR3 spans 11 residues. The CDR3 region is CALWELCKRLF. The CDR3 DNA reads as TGTGCCTTGTGGGAGTTGTGCAAGAGACTCTTT.

The chain employs TRGV9 and TRGJP. As TCRdb names no J gene, one was assigned here on the basis of a DNA match to germline. Germline lookup yields CDR1 GITISATS and CDR2 ISYDGTV (reference sequence). The CDR3 loop spans 17 amino acids. The ends lost 4 bases at V and 6 bases at J; junction bases unmatched: 9. CDR3 DNA: TGTGCCTTGTGGGACCCCGCAGCAGAGTTGGGCAAAAAAATCAAGGTATTT. It codes for CALWDPAAELGKKIKVF.

Ten or more counts support this clone. The protein given by TCRdb reflects a much larger clone and differs at residue 5 from this DNA's translation, likely from a read error; the protein shown is the DNA's translation. The chain combines TRGV3 with TRGJ1 or TRGJ2. The J gene comes from matching the DNA to germline here; TCRdb lacks it. The CDR3 sequence is 13 residues long. CDR1 is VTNTFY, CDR2 YDVSTARD, per germline (reference sequence). In DNA, the CDR3 is TGTGCCACCTGGGGCAGGCCCTTTTATAAGAAACTCTTT. Translated, it gives CATWGRPFYKKLF.

There are many counts of this clone. The TCRdb record carries a much larger clone's protein, which differs from this DNA's translation at residue 9; a read error is the likely cause, and the protein listed here is the DNA translation. This chain links TRGV2 with TRGJ1 or TRGJ2. The J gene is absent in TCRdb and was assigned here via DNA matching to germline. The length of the CDR3 is 12 residues. The germline CDR1 and CDR2 sequences are EGSNGY and YDSYNSKV. J lost 12 bases, V lost 0 bases, and 8 bases had no gene match. CDR3: CATWDGQNRKLF. The CDR3 nucleotides read TGTGCCACCTGGGACGGGCAGAATAGGAAACTCTTT.

This clone was detected a few times. This likely reflects a read error, since a far larger clone is one base away. The same CDR3 also results from other DNA sequences found in this sample. The CDR3 sequence: CALVYYKKLF. The CDR3 DNA sequence: TGTGCCCTGGTTTATTATAAGAAACTCTTT. This chain connects TRGV9 to TRGJ1 or TRGJ2. The CDR3 has 10 residues. Germline CDR1 and CDR2: GITISATS and ISYDGTV (reference sequence). With 12 bases clipped from V and 3 bases from J, the junction kept 5 bases outside the gene matches.

This clone appeared many times. This chain connects TRGV9 to TRGJ1 or TRGJ2. The CDR3 loop spans 12 amino acids. V was clipped by 0 bases and J by 11 bases; unmatched bases: 7. Per the germline V gene, CDR1 is GITISATS and CDR2 is ISYDGTV (reference sequence). CDR3 coding DNA: TGTGCCTTGTGGGAGGTGCAAATCGAGAAACTCTTT. Translation: CALWEVQIEKLF.

Concerning this clone: Only one base separates this from a far larger clonotype, so it likely reflects a read error. Other DNA sequences within the sample encode an identical CDR3. The chain has TRGV9 and TRGJ1 or TRGJ2. TCRdb does not report a J gene; here it was assigned by matching the DNA to germline references. Germline CDR1 GITISATS, CDR2 ISYDGTV (reference sequence). The CDR3 consists of 13 residues. DNA for the CDR3: TGCGCCTTGTGGGAGGCAACACATTATAAGAAACTCTTT. This sequence encodes CALWEATHYKKLF.

This clone is medium-sized (0.01 to 0.1%) by share. The V call is TRGV4, the J call TRGJ1 or TRGJ2. This CDR3 has 12 residues. V trimming: 0 bases; J trimming: 5 bases; junction bases outside the gene matches: 1. Germline CDR1 and CDR2: EGSTGY and YDSYTSSV. CDR3 residues: CATWDGHYKKLF. For the CDR3, the DNA is TGTGCCACCTGGGATGGGCATTATAAGAAACTCTTT.

A word on this clone: The protein in TCRdb stems from a much larger clone and differs at residue 10 from this DNA's translation, likely a read error; here the protein is translated from the DNA. This chain connects TRGV2 to TRGJP. No J gene was available from TCRdb, and it was assigned here by a germline match of the DNA. The germline CDR1 and CDR2 sequences are EGSNGY and YDSYNSKV. The CDR3 is made up of 17 amino acids. The CDR3: CATWAPKKESGKKIKVF. CDR3 in DNA: TGTGCCACCTGGGCCCCCAAGAAAGAGTCGGGCAAAAAAATCAAGGTATTT.

A word on this clone: This DNA translates differently at residue 11 from the TCRdb protein, which is that of a much larger clone; a read error is likely, and the protein shown is the DNA's own translation. The chain has TRGV5 and TRGJ1 or TRGJ2. TCRdb carries no J gene annotation; the J gene was assigned here by matching the DNA with germline. Germline CDR1 reads VINAFY; CDR2 reads YDVSNSKD. There are 15 residues in the CDR3. The CDR3 DNA reads TGTGCCACCTGGGACAGGCCGGTTGATTATTGTAAGAAACTCTTT. Protein sequence: CATWDRPVDYCKKLF.

Points on this clone: The translation of this DNA and the TCRdb protein of a much larger clone differ at residue 9, probably owing to a read error; the protein shown here is translated from the DNA. This chain uses TRGV9 with TRGJ1 or TRGJ2. Since TCRdb gives no J gene, matching the DNA to germline was used here to assign it. Germline CDR1 and CDR2: GITISATS and ISYDGTV (reference sequence). The J segment lost 2 bases and the V segment lost 2 bases, leaving 9 bases of the junction unmatched. This CDR3 comprises 15 residues. In nucleotides, the CDR3 is TGTGCCTTGTGGGAGGAATTTTCGGATTATTATAAGAAACTCTTT. Translated, it gives CALWEEFSDYYKKLF.

This clone was detected many times. For this DNA, TCRdb reports the protein of a much larger clone, which diverges at residue 12, most likely from a read error; the protein presented here is translated directly from the DNA. The chain links TRGV5 to TRGJP2. No J segment appears in TCRdb, so it was assigned here by matching the sequence to germline. Germline CDR1 reads VINAFY; CDR2 reads YDVSNSKD. Trimming cost V 0 bases and J 12 bases; bases outside gene matches: 16. This CDR3 is built from 16 residues. CDR3: CATWDRLSRRIRIKTF. The CDR3 DNA sequence: TGTGCCACCTGGGACAGGCTTAGTCGTAGGATTCGGATCAAGACGTTT.

This clone was observed a few times. The translation of this DNA and the TCRdb protein of a much larger clone differ at residue 8, probably owing to a read error; the protein shown here is translated from the DNA. This sequence joins TRGV8 and TRGJP2. TCRdb is silent on the J gene; assignment here came from matching the DNA to germline. In germline, CDR1 is VENAVY, CDR2 YDSYNSRV. Trimming cost V 5 bases and J 3 bases; bases outside gene matches: 9. The CDR3 is made up of 15 amino acids. The CDR3 here is CATWAPRCSDWIKTF. The CDR3 nucleotides are TGTGCCACCTGGGCCCCAAGGTGTAGTGATTGGATCAAGACGTTT.

This clone was found many times. The TCRdb protein comes from a much larger clone and disagrees with this DNA's translation at residue 12, likely due to a read error; the protein given here is derived from the DNA. The V gene call reads TRGV9; no J gene was called. This CDR3 contains 14 residues. Germline CDR1 GITISATS, CDR2 ISYDGTV (reference sequence). The CDR3 DNA reads as TGTGCCTTGTGGGAGGTGCTGGGTTATTATAAGAGACTCTTT. Translation: CALWEVLGYYKRLF.

This clone was detected a few times. This likely traces to a read error, being one base from a far larger clone. Other DNA sequences in the sample encode the same CDR3. A V gene of TRGV2 was called, but no J gene was assigned. This CDR3 region has 28 residues. Germline V gives CDR1 EGSNGY, CDR2 YDSYNSKV. This CDR3 is CATWDDRNSLAVEQHLLSQVSIGRIQHF. For the CDR3, the DNA is TGTGCCACCTGGGACGACCGAAACTCTCTGGCAGTGGAACAACACTTGTTGTCACAGGTAAGTATCGGAAGAATACAACATTTC.

A word on this clone: A read error is likely here: a far larger clone is one base away. Other DNA sequences in this sample translate to the same CDR3. This chain uses TRGV9 with TRGJ1 or TRGJ2. TCRdb carries no J gene annotation; the J gene was assigned here by matching the DNA with germline. The germline CDR1 and CDR2 sequences are GITISATS and ISYDGTV (reference sequence). This CDR3 has 17 residues. The CDR3 DNA is TGTGCCCTGTGGGACTCACCTATCTTATTCAACCGTTATAAGAAACTCTTT. Amino acid sequence: CALWDSPILFNRYKKLF.

This clone was seen at least ten times. The chain carries TRGV3 and TRGJ1 or TRGJ2. V lost 3 bases to trimming and J lost 3 bases; unmatched junction nucleotides: 11. The V gene's germline CDR1 is VTNTFY and CDR2 YDVSTARD (reference sequence). This CDR3 contains 15 residues. The chain's CDR3 is CATWDWTPLYYKKLF. The CDR3 DNA sequence: TGTGCCACCTGGGACTGGACCCCTCTTTATTATAAGAAACTCTTT.